Listed here is a single T cell receptor (beta chain). The repertoire was sequenced with immunoSEQ multiplex PCR; TCRdb's copy has only in-frame clones and lacks some. The data contain under 400,000 clones, about 89% of them singletons. With 2 bases removed from V and 2 bases from J, the gap between germline ends came to 16 bases. The germline gives CDR1 KGHSH, CDR2 LQKENI. The CDR3 has 16 amino acids. The data stem from a study of blood T cell repertoires in COVID-19. At the level of the study: From the United States, Italy and Spain came samples of acute and convalescent COVID-19.

All enrollees were roughly 18 to 89 years old and from fewer than 30 US areas. The clonotype comes from a man aged 35-49 years in a cohort exposed to, infected with or recovered from COVID-19 (not recorded which). Sequenced input: PBMCs or T cells enriched from blood (not recorded which). This chain links TRBV18 with TRBJ2-7; tentative D call: TRBD2 (5 bases). CDR3 sequence: CASSPGVGGQAYEQYF. Written as DNA, the CDR3 is TGTGCCAGCTCACCAGGTGTTGGCGGGCAGGCCTACGAGCAGTACTTC.